A single sample is the source of the 23 T cell receptor beta chains below, sequenced in a study of blood T cells in healthy people across ages. A sample-barcoded 5' primer and a J-beta primer mix were used in a second PCR of roughly 7 to 11 cycles. From the 5' RACE reads, TCRdb called clonotypes with MiXCR, one entry per CDR3 protein. Of over 450,000 distinct CDR3 sequences listed, around 24% are singletons. These data also featured in a second study, about T cells of mothers and their children.

The sequenced sample was blood. The receptors here all came from a boy younger than 18 in good health.

There are a few counts of this clonotype. The chain links TRBV6-5 to TRBJ1-1; TRBD1 aligns across 8 bases. The CDR3 is 14 residues long. Germline assignment: CDR1 MNHEY and CDR2 SVGAGI. V shed 5 bases and J 6 bases; nucleotides not matched to a gene: 8. The CDR3 sequence: CASSRDRWAPEAFF. CDR3 nucleotide sequence: TGTGCCAGCAGTCGGGACAGGTGGGCCCCTGAAGCTTTCTTT.

This sequence joins TRBV6-1 and TRBJ2-7, with TRBD1 identical over 8 bases. Trimming took 6 bases from V and 2 from J; bases not matched to a gene: 3. The germline V gene encodes CDR1 MNHNS and CDR2 SASEGT. The CDR3 contains 13 residues. The CDR3 nucleotides read TGTGCCAGCAGGGGACAGGAACCCTACGAGCAGTACTTC. This gives the protein CASRGQEPYEQYF.

This clonotype was recorded a few times. V usage is TRBV25-1 and J usage is TRBJ2-1, with TRBD2 identical over 10 bases. V dropped 1 base and J dropped 8; count of bases not matched to a gene: 14. Germline assignment: CDR1 MGHDK and CDR2 SYGVNS. This CDR3 has 18 amino acids. The CDR3 loop reads CASSEFPNPSGRAHEQFF. DNA of the CDR3: TGTGCCAGCAGTGAATTCCCGAATCCCAGCGGGAGGGCCCATGAGCAGTTCTTC.

J is TRBJ2-1 and V is TRBV7-2, with D possibly being TRBD2 (6 bases). From germline, CDR1 is SGHTA and CDR2 FQGNSA. This CDR3 is built from 15 residues. The germline V and J ends were trimmed by 6 bases and 8 bases, with 20 bases remaining between them. The CDR3 nucleotides are TGTGCCAGCAGACGGAGGAGGGCCGTTGAGGATGAGCAGTTCTTC. It yields the protein CASRRRRAVEDEQFF.

This clonotype has more than one count but fewer than ten. V is TRBV29-1 and J is TRBJ2-3, with a tentative D call TRBD1 (6 bases). Germline V CDR1 and CDR2: SQVTM, ANQGSEA. Deletions cut 3 bases from V and 2 bases from J, with 9 bases between. This CDR3 spans 13 amino acids. CDR3 sequence (DNA): TGCAGCGTTGAGGGGACAAACACAGATACGCAGTATTTT. Amino acids: CSVEGTNTDTQYF.

In this sample, this clonotype turned up a few times. V and J are TRBV15 and TRBJ2-3; D is undetermined. CDR1 is LNHNV and CDR2 is YYDKDF in the germline V gene (reference sequence). The CDR3 length is 12 residues. Trimming cost V 2 bases and J 2 bases, with 2 bases left between them. The CDR3 region has the DNA TGTGCCACCAGCAGATTCACAGATACGCAGTATTTT. Its protein product is CATSRFTDTQYF.

This clonotype was counted only a few times. The chain employs TRBV15 and TRBJ1-6; no definite D call. Per the germline V gene, CDR1 is LNHNV and CDR2 is YYDKDF (reference sequence). This CDR3 contains 17 residues. V lost 3 bases, J lost 1 base, and 13 bases lay in between. The CDR3 loop is CATSRAGKGSYNSPLHF. The CDR3 region has the DNA TGTGCCACCAGCAGGGCGGGGAAAGGGTCCTATAATTCACCCCTCCACTTT.

This clonotype showed up just a few times. This chain uses TRBV14 with TRBJ2-2; D is uncertain. The CDR3 covers 12 residues. From germline, CDR1 is SGHDN and CDR2 FVKESK. Trimming removed 2 bases at V and 5 bases at J, with 3 bases between. The CDR3 loop is CASSQYTGELFF. In DNA form, the CDR3 reads TGTGCCAGCAGCCAATATACCGGGGAGCTGTTTTTT.

This clonotype was detected a few times. This chain links TRBV6-1 with TRBJ1-6; possibly TRBD1 for D (6 bases). This CDR3 contains 13 residues. Germline V gene sequence: CDR1 MNHNS, CDR2 SASEGT. Between the trimmed V and J ends, which lost 10 bases and 8 bases, there was a span of 15 bases. The CDR3 region is CAIATGSYSPLHF. The CDR3 DNA reads as TGTGCCATAGCGACAGGAAGCTATTCACCCCTCCACTTT.

The CDR3 loop is CSALTPGGELFF. CDR3 DNA sequence: TGCAGCGCTCTCACGCCCGGCGGGGAGCTGTTTTTT. The V and J genes are TRBV29-1 and TRBJ2-2, with D unresolved. Trimming left V 7 bases short and J 7 bases short, with 13 bases between. CDR1 SQVTM and CDR2 ANQGSEA come from the germline V gene. The CDR3 is 12 amino acids.

This clonotype turned up a few times. The genes are TRBV7-9 and TRBJ2-2; D uncertain. CDR1 is SEHNR and CDR2 is FQNEAQ in the germline V gene (reference sequence). CDR3 size: 15 residues. Between the trimmed V and J ends, which lost 4 bases and 7 bases, there was a span of 16 bases. The CDR3 sequence: CASSSSPASGGELFF. DNA of the CDR3: TGTGCCAGCAGCTCCTCCCCCGCTTCCGGCGGGGAGCTGTTTTTT.

This clonotype was seen more than once but under ten times. V is TRBV20-1 and J is TRBJ2-7; D remains unclear. This CDR3 is built from 11 residues. Germline CDR1 is DFQATT and CDR2 is SNEGSKA (reference sequence). V was shortened by 3 bases and J by 4 bases, with 7 bases between the two germline ends. Here the CDR3 DNA reads TGCAGTGCTAGGTTAGGATACGAGCAGTACTTC. This encodes CSARLGYEQYF.

This clonotype appeared many times. The chain has TRBV5-1 and TRBJ2-7; TRBD1 matches 7 bases. The CDR3 runs 14 residues. Per germline, CDR1 SGHRS and CDR2 YFSETQ. V lost 0 bases and J lost 3; bases outside the gene matches: 3. CDR3 region: CASSLAAGGYEQYF. The CDR3 nucleotides read TGCGCCAGCAGCTTGGCAGCAGGGGGCTACGAGCAGTACTTC.

This sequence joins TRBV2 and TRBJ2-7; TRBD2 is a possible D gene (6 bases). Germline loops: CDR1 SNHLY, CDR2 FYNNEI. The CDR3 runs to 13 residues. V lost 5 bases and J 6 bases, leaving 14 bases between the germline ends. Here the CDR3 DNA reads TGTGCCAGCAGTTTAGCGGTCCCCGGCGAGCAGTACTTC. Protein sequence: CASSLAVPGEQYF.

This clonotype turned up a few times. The chain links TRBV7-3 to TRBJ2-3; weak D call: TRBD2 (6 bases). Trimming pared 0 bases from V and 10 bases from J, leaving 17 bases between. Germline CDR1 is SGHTA and CDR2 is FQGTGA. CDR3 length: 15 residues. CDR3 sequence (DNA): TGTGCCAGCAGCTTAACCCCCCACCGGGCGGGATCGCAGTATTTT. Translated, it gives CASSLTPHRAGSQYF.

V is TRBV2 and J is TRBJ1-6, with a tentative D call TRBD1 (6 bases). CDR1 and CDR2 from the germline V gene are SNHLY and FYNNEI. The CDR3 loop spans 15 amino acids. V was cut by 4 bases and J by 9 bases, with 16 bases left in between. CDR3 sequence reads: CASSAEGGRGSPLHF. The CDR3 nucleotides are TGTGCCAGCAGTGCGGAGGGGGGGCGCGGTTCACCCCTCCACTTT.

The chain has TRBV7-2 and TRBJ1-2, with a tentative D call TRBD1 (5 bases). The CDR3 has 15 amino acids. Germline V gene sequence: CDR1 SGHTA, CDR2 FQGNSA. The V end was cut by 5 bases, the J end by 4 bases, with 17 bases between. The CDR3 spells CASSGRGPGRYGYTF. In DNA form, the CDR3 reads TGTGCCAGCAGCGGACGAGGACCAGGGCGCTATGGCTACACCTTC.

CDR3 DNA: TGTGCCAGCAGACGAGACGACAGGGGTTTTTATGGCTACACCTTC. Its protein is CASRRDDRGFYGYTF. The chain carries TRBV27 and TRBJ1-2, with 8 bases lining up with TRBD1. This CDR3 is 15 amino acids long. Germline V lookup: CDR1 MNHEY, CDR2 SMNVEV (reference sequence). The J segment lost 5 bases and the V segment lost 6 bases, leaving 11 bases of the junction unmatched.

In its sample, this clonotype was seen a few times. The rearrangement uses TRBV9 and TRBJ2-7; D may be TRBD1 or TRBD2 (5 bases each). Trimming cost V 3 bases and J 5 bases, with 24 bases left between them. The CDR3 loop spans 17 amino acids. Germline CDR1 SGDLS, CDR2 YYNGEE. The CDR3 spells CASSATLDRGTLNEQYF. The CDR3 region has the DNA TGTGCCAGCAGCGCTACCCTCGATCGAGGGACCTTAAACGAGCAGTACTTC.

The CDR3 region is CASQQGAGNTIYF. The CDR3 region has the DNA TGTGCCAGCCAACAGGGGGCTGGAAACACCATATATTTT. This chain joins TRBV7-2 and TRBJ1-3; the match to TRBD1 covers 8 bases. The CDR3 has 13 residues. Germline CDR1 reads SGHTA; CDR2 reads FQGNSA. The V gene end was trimmed by 8 bases and the J gene end by 2 bases; junction bases not matched to a gene: 2. Filled out from reference TRBV7-2 and TRBJ1-3, the complete variable domain reads GAGVSQSPSNKVTEKGKDVELRCDPISGHTALYWYRQSLGQGLEFLIYFQGNSAPDKSGLPSDRFSAERTGGSVSTLTIQRTQQEDSAVYLCASQQGAGNTIYFGEGSWLTVV.

This clonotype occurred a few times. The chain joins TRBV4-1 to TRBJ2-1; 10 bases agree with TRBD2. CDR3 length equals 15 residues. Trimming took 3 bases from V and 3 from J; bases not matched to a gene: 2. Germline V gene lookup returns CDR1 MGHRA and CDR2 YSYEKL. The CDR3 loop reads CASSHTSGNYNEQFF. The CDR3, as DNA: TGCGCCAGCAGCCATACTAGCGGGAACTACAATGAGCAGTTCTTC.

The CDR3 reads CASSAAPAYEQYF. CDR3 DNA: TGTGCCAGCAGCGCGGCACCAGCCTACGAGCAGTACTTC. V usage is TRBV14 and J usage is TRBJ2-7; D is unresolved. Trimming shortened V by 5 bases and J by 2 bases, and 10 bases separated the two germline ends. CDR3 length: 13 amino acids. Germline assignment: CDR1 SGHDN and CDR2 FVKESK.

This chain joins TRBV15 and TRBJ1-2; D not resolved. Germline lookup yields CDR1 LNHNV and CDR2 YYDKDF (reference sequence). This CDR3 has 15 amino acids. V was cut by 8 bases and J by 3 bases, with 19 bases left in between. The CDR3 DNA follows: TGTGCCACCTCCCGGAAGGCCCACCGGGACTATGGCTACACCTTC. As protein: CATSRKAHRDYGYTF.